The 3 T cell receptor beta chains given below trace back to one sample, sequenced in a study of blood T cell repertoires in COVID-19. Profiling relied on immunoSEQ multiplex PCR, and the TCRdb table lists in-frame clones only, not all of them. The sample consists of about 85,000 clones, 82% of them appearing once. The sample taken for sequencing was peripheral blood. The receptors were sampled from a woman of 80 years or more with acute or convalescent COVID-19.

The V and J genes are TRBV7-2 and TRBJ1-2, with TRBD1 matching 9 bases. The germline CDR1 and CDR2 sequences are SGHTA and FQGNSA. The CDR3 is 16 residues long. Losses at the gene ends were 1 base for V and 4 bases for J; bases not matched to a gene: 7. CDR3 in amino acids: CASSLGGGQGLYGYTF. The DNA of the CDR3 is TGTGCCAGCAGCTTAGGGGGGGGACAGGGTCTCTATGGCTACACCTTC.

This clone was found once. The gene calls are TRBV12-5 and TRBJ2-1; maybe TRBD2 (5 bases). V lost 1 base to trimming and J lost 9 bases, with 13 bases between them. CDR1 and CDR2 from the germline V gene are LGHNT and FRNRAP. CDR3 length: 14 amino acids. CDR3 loop: CASGLAPGSGEQFF. The CDR3 DNA is TGTGCTAGTGGTTTGGCCCCGGGGAGCGGTGAGCAGTTCTTC.

The chain joins TRBV10-3 to TRBJ2-6; 8 nucleotides line up with TRBD1. V lost 8 bases and J lost 0; bases outside the gene matches: 6. CDR1 ENHRY and CDR2 SYGVKD come from the germline V gene. The CDR3 has 16 amino acids. This chain's CDR3 is CAISGRGLSGANVLTF. The CDR3 DNA sequence: TGTGCCATCTCCGGCAGGGGGCTCTCTGGGGCCAACGTCCTGACTTTC.